The subject of this entry is one T cell receptor beta chain. All enrollees were roughly 18 to 89 years old and from around 25 US areas. Donors were grouped by their self-reported clinical history. In the original analysis: Reference gene primer amplification gave estimated nucleated cell counts. Clones were read by immunoSEQ multiplex PCR, and TCRdb kept only the in-frame ones, dropping some. V, J and clone size derive from that table, while D and trimming were established from the DNA sequence. The sample yields some 120,000 clones, roughly 87% seen once. Germline-derived CDR1 and CDR2 are LNHDA and SQIVND (reference sequence). The CDR3 is 14 residues long. V was trimmed by 1 base and J by 6 bases, leaving 13 bases between them. The data belong to a study of blood T cell repertoires in COVID-19. The wider study: PBMCs, B-cell-depleted T cells, or T cells provided the cDNA or gDNA that made up the material.

The rearrangement links TRBV19 to TRBJ2-7; tentatively, D is TRBD2 (6 bases). Sequencing was performed on PBMCs or T cells enriched from blood (not recorded which). The source is a man aged 25-40 years who had recovered from COVID-19. CDR3 loop: CASSIGFVGGEQYF. CDR3 coding DNA: TGTGCCAGTAGTATAGGGTTCGTGGGGGGCGAGCAGTACTTC.